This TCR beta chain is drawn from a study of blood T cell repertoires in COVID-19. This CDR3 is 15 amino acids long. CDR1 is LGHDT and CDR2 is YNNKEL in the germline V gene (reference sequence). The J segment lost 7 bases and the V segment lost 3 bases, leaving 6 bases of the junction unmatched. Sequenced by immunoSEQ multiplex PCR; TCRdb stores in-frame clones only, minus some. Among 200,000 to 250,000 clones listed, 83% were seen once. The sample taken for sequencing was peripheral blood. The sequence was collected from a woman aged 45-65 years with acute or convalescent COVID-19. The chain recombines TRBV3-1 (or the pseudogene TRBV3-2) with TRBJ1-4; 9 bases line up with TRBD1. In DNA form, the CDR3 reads TGTGCCAGCAGCCAGGAGACAGGGGGATCTGAAAAACTGTTTTTT. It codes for CASSQETGGSEKLFF.